This paragraph reports one T cell receptor beta chain. Its antigen is currently unknown. The record originates from a study of cytomegalovirus exposure and HLA in healthy donors. Findings and caveats of the study: It was only CMV serostatus that was available as immune exposure information. Across donors, most TCRs were seen rarely, yet some public ones were widespread.

Primers for the PCR totalled 60 Vbeta and 13 Jbeta. Repertoires were generated with immunoSEQ multiplex PCR, while TCRdb's copy carries only in-frame clones and drops some. This sample's table has about 130,000 clones. CDR3 length equals 17 residues. CDR1 is MNHEY, CDR2 SMNVEV, per germline (reference sequence). V gave up 2 bases and J gave up 1 base; unmatched junction bases: 11. This clonotype was sampled from a man aged 18-30 years in good health and CMV-seronegative. Sequencing was performed on PBMCs. This chain joins TRBV27 and TRBJ2-7; 7 bases match TRBD2. CDR3 sequence: CASSLKAGLIQSYEQYF. The CDR3 bases are TGTGCCAGCAGTTTAAAAGCGGGATTAATACAATCCTACGAGCAGTACTTC.